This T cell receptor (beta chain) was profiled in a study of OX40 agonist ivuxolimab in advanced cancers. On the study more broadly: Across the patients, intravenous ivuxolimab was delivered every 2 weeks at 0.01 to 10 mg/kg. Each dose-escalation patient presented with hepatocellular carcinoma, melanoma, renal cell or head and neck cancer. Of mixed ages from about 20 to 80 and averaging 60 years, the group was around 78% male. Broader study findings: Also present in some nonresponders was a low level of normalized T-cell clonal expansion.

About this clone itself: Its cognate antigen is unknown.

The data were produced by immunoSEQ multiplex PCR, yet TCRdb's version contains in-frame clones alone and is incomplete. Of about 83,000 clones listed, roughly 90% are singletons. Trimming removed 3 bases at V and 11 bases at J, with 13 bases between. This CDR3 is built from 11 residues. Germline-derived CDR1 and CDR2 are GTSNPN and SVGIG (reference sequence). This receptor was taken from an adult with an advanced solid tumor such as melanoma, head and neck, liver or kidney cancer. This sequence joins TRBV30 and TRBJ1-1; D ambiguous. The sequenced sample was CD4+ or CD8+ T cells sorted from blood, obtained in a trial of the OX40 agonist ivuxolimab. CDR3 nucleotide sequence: TGTGCCTGGAGCATCGGTGGCGGGGCTTTCTTT. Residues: CAWSIGGGAFF.